This T cell receptor (beta chain) was profiled in a study of glioma-infiltrating T cells. Findings and limits, study-wide: CDR3 overlap between tissue and blood was very small. Above-expected tissue-blood divergence occurred in all gliomas, most in low-grade ones.

Using RNA template, CDR3s of TCR alpha and beta were amplified with iRepertoire arm-PCR. TCRdb recomputed calls from the multiplex PCR reads with MiXCR, one row per CDR3 protein. This sample has more than 110,000 distinct CDR3 sequences, with roughly two fifths found just once. This CDR3 is built from 17 residues. Trimming removed 5 bases at V and 5 bases at J, with 21 bases between. A note on this clonotype: Its antigen is unidentified.

This TCR was sampled from a human donor with low-grade glioma or glioblastoma, undergoing nonglioma brain surgery, or in good health (not recorded which). The V gene is TRBV12-3 or TRBV12-4, the J gene TRBJ1-4; D not resolved. Sequencing input: glioma tissue, nonneoplastic brain tissue, or PBMCs (not recorded which). The CDR3 protein is CASSPIPLGGLNEKLFF. The DNA of the CDR3 is TGTGCCAGCAGTCCCATCCCGTTGGGAGGGTTGAATGAAAAACTGTTTTTT.